This entry lists 25 T cell receptor beta chains sequenced from one sample in a study of T cell responses to AZD1222 COVID-19 vaccine. Using immunoSEQ multiplex PCR, the repertoire was profiled, and TCRdb retains in-frame clones only, with some absent. The table has about 140,000 clones, 84% seen once. The material sequenced was peripheral blood, taken on day 0 of AZD1222 vaccination. These receptors were obtained from an adult in good health.

The gene calls are TRBV28 and TRBJ1-2, with D unclear. The germline V gene has CDR1 MDHEN and CDR2 SYDVKM. The V gene lost 5 bases and the J gene lost 3 bases, with 16 bases spanning the gap. The CDR3 is 15 residues long. Here the CDR3 reads CASSPTERRYYGYTF. For the CDR3, the DNA is TGTGCCAGCAGTCCGACGGAAAGGAGGTACTATGGCTACACCTTC.

The V and J genes are TRBV30 and TRBJ1-2; D uncertain. The germline V gene encodes CDR1 GTSNPN and CDR2 SVGIG (reference sequence). The CDR3 is 12 residues long. Trimming stripped 0 bases from V and 8 bases from J, with 10 bases between. The CDR3 protein is CAWSVGAGGYTF. CDR3 DNA: TGTGCCTGGAGTGTTGGTGCGGGCGGCTACACCTTC. Together with reference TRBV30 and TRBJ1-2, the CDR3 gives the full variable domain: SQTIHQWPATLVQPVGSPLSLECTVEGTSNPNLYWYRQAAGRGLQLLFYSVGIGQISSEVPQNLSASRPQDRQFILSSKKLLLSDSGFYLCAWSVGAGGYTFGSGTRLTVV.

The chain is built from TRBV6-5 and TRBJ1-2; weak D call: TRBD1 (6 bases). V was clipped by 9 bases and J by 0 bases, with 11 bases between them. There are 13 residues in the CDR3. From germline, CDR1 is MNHEY and CDR2 SVGAGI. CDR3 sequence reads: CASRDNPNYGYTF. DNA for the CDR3: TGTGCCAGTCGGGACAATCCTAACTATGGCTACACCTTC.

J is TRBJ1-1 and V is TRBV7-9, with D unclear. The CDR3 is 14 amino acids. Trimming shortened V by 1 base and J by 0 bases, and 6 bases separated the two germline ends. Germline V gene data show CDR1 as SEHNR and CDR2 as FQNEAQ (reference sequence). CDR3: CASSLDSVNTEAFF. CDR3 DNA: TGTGCCAGCAGCTTAGACTCCGTGAACACTGAAGCTTTCTTT.

V usage is TRBV3-1 (or the pseudogene TRBV3-2) and J usage is TRBJ1-6; TRBD1 aligns across 9 bases. The germline gives CDR1 LGHDT, CDR2 YNNKEL (reference sequence). This CDR3 region has 16 residues. Germline trimming cut 3 bases from V and 9 bases from J; bases unmatched to any gene: 9. Written as DNA, the CDR3 is TGTGCCAGCAGCCACTGGGGACAGGGTAGTATTTCACCCCTCCACTTT. Its translation is CASSHWGQGSISPLHF.

The chain carries TRBV9 and TRBJ2-1; TRBD1 or TRBD2 may be the D gene (6 bases each). The germline V gene encodes CDR1 SGDLS and CDR2 YYNGEE. The CDR3 consists of 17 residues. Trimming pared 4 bases from V and 3 bases from J, leaving 20 bases between. The CDR3 bases are TGTGCCAGCAGCCCTAGGGGGGAGCGAAAATTCTACAATGAGCAGTTCTTC. Residues: CASSPRGERKFYNEQFF.

This chain joins TRBV16 and TRBJ1-2, with 8 positions matching TRBD1. The CDR3 length is 14 residues. V was pared by 4 bases and J by 7 bases, with 8 bases of the junction left unmatched. Germline values: CDR1 KGHSY, CDR2 FQNENV. CDR3 amino acids: CASSRSMTGAGYTF. The CDR3 DNA is TGTGCCAGCAGCCGATCTATGACAGGGGCTGGCTACACCTTC.

CDR3: CASGLVMWGGAGQPQHF. CDR3 nucleotide sequence: TGTGCTAGTGGTTTGGTCATGTGGGGTGGGGCAGGGCAGCCCCAGCATTTT. This chain joins TRBV12-5 and TRBJ1-5; weak D call: TRBD1 (5 bases). This CDR3 is 17 amino acids long. CDR1 and CDR2 (germline): LGHNT, FRNRAP. V was cut by 0 bases and J by 7 bases, with 19 bases left in between.

The rearrangement uses TRBV27 and TRBJ2-7, with D possibly being TRBD1 (7 bases). V lost 3 bases to trimming and J lost 3 bases, with 15 bases between them. The CDR3 has 15 amino acids. Looked up from germline, CDR1 is MNHEY and CDR2 is SMNVEV (reference sequence). CDR3 sequence: CASSLTGLGGYEQYF. The CDR3, as DNA: TGTGCCAGCAGTTTGACAGGGTTGGGGGGCTACGAGCAGTACTTC.

The chain recombines TRBV28 with TRBJ1-2, with D unresolved. This CDR3 has 13 amino acids. The germline V gene encodes CDR1 MDHEN and CDR2 SYDVKM. V gave up 7 bases and J gave up 5 bases, with 14 bases separating them. CDR3 DNA: TGTGCCAGCAACCTTAGGTTAGAATATGGCTACACCTTC. It is translated as CASNLRLEYGYTF.

This chain uses TRBV7-3 with TRBJ1-4; TRBD1 is a possible D gene (5 bases). The V gene lost 2 bases and the J gene lost 8 bases, with 15 bases spanning the gap. Germline V lookup: CDR1 SGHTA, CDR2 FQGTGA. This CDR3 region has 15 residues. The CDR3 DNA sequence: TGTGCCAGCAGCTTAGGTACGGGGGACGGCGAAAAACTGTTTTTT. As protein: CASSLGTGDGEKLFF.

CDR3 nucleotide sequence: TGTGCCACCAGTGATTACGACGGGAAAAACACTGAAGCTTTCTTT. It is translated as CATSDYDGKNTEAFF. The gene calls are TRBV24-1 and TRBJ1-1; no firm D call. Germline CDR1 reads KGHDR; CDR2 reads SFDVKD. CDR3 length: 15 residues. Trimming cost V 2 bases and J 2 bases, with 11 bases left between them.

This chain joins TRBV6-5 and TRBJ1-2; D not resolved. The CDR3 extends over 13 amino acids. V lost 2 bases and J lost 4, with 8 bases in between. Germline loops: CDR1 MNHEY, CDR2 SVGAGI. CDR3 bases: TGTGCCAGCAGTTACGGGGTGAGCTATGGCTACACCTTC. It translates to CASSYGVSYGYTF.

The gene calls are TRBV7-8 and TRBJ1-4; 7 bases are shared with TRBD1. Germline trimming cut 4 bases from V and 8 bases from J; bases unmatched to any gene: 7. The germline CDR1 and CDR2 sequences are SGHVS and FQNEAQ. The CDR3 totals 14 residues. CDR3 bases: TGTGCCAGCAGCTCCCGTAAAGGGGGCGAAAAACTGTTTTTT. Protein: CASSSRKGGEKLFF. Full variable domain (rest looked up from reference TRBV7-8 and TRBJ1-4): GAGVSQSPRYKVAKRGQDVALRCDPISGHVSLFWYQQALGQGPEFLTYFQNEAQLDKSGLPSDRFFAERPEGSVSTLKIQRTQQEDSAVYLCASSSRKGGEKLFFGSGTQLSVL.

The V and J genes are TRBV18 and TRBJ2-2; D is unresolved. V was pared by 4 bases and J by 8 bases, with 14 bases between. The CDR3 runs to 14 residues. Germline assignment: CDR1 KGHSH and CDR2 LQKENI. The chain's CDR3 is CASSLQVPQGELFF. Here the CDR3 DNA reads TGTGCCAGCTCACTCCAAGTCCCCCAAGGGGAGCTGTTTTTT.

A single count supports this clone. The chain couples TRBV4-1 to TRBJ2-3; D uncertain. This CDR3 is built from 14 residues. Germline loops: CDR1 MGHRA, CDR2 YSYEKL. V was pared by 4 bases and J by 2 bases, with 10 bases between. CDR3 sequence (DNA): TGCGCCAGCAGCCCCCGGACGGTCACAGATACGCAGTATTTT. Amino acids: CASSPRTVTDTQYF.

As concerns this clone: Sequence at one end of the junction differs from germline and may be a read error. The CDR3 here is CASSGERDRGNTIYF. CDR3 nucleotides: TGTGCTAGCAGCGGGGAAAGGGACAGGGGAAACACCATATATTTT. This chain links TRBV9 with TRBJ1-3, with TRBD1 matching 8 bases. The CDR3 totals 15 residues. The germline V gene encodes CDR1 SGDLS and CDR2 YYNGEE. The full variable domain, with the rest looked up from reference TRBV9 and TRBJ1-3, is DSGVTQTPKHLITATGQRVTLRCSPRSGDLSVYWYQQSLDQGLQFLIQYYNGEERAKGNILERFSAQQFPDLHSELNLSSLELGDSALYFCASSGERDRGNTIYFGEGSWLTVV.

The CDR3 reads CASSPGTRALNTEAFF. The CDR3 nucleotides are TGTGCCAGCAGCCCCGGAACCAGGGCCTTGAACACTGAAGCTTTCTTT. This chain joins TRBV3-1 (or the pseudogene TRBV3-2) and TRBJ1-1, with D possibly being TRBD1 (5 bases). The V gene's germline CDR1 is LGHDT and CDR2 YNNKEL (reference sequence). V lost 4 bases and J 0 bases, leaving 15 bases between the germline ends. The CDR3 totals 16 residues.

The V gene is TRBV6-2 or TRBV6-3, the J gene TRBJ1-5, with D perhaps matching TRBD1 (6 bases). V lost 6 bases to trimming and J lost 0 bases, with 21 bases between them. Germline CDR1 MNHEY, CDR2 SVGEGT. This CDR3 is 18 amino acids long. In DNA form, the CDR3 reads TGTGCCAGCAGCCCCGAGGACAGCTTATTCGATAGCAATCAGCCCCAGCATTTT. Protein sequence: CASSPEDSLFDSNQPQHF.

V is TRBV7-9 and J is TRBJ2-5; no firm D call. This CDR3 spans 12 amino acids. Trimming removed 5 bases at V and 1 base at J, with 5 bases between. Germline V gene data show CDR1 as SEHNR and CDR2 as FQNEAQ (reference sequence). DNA of the CDR3: TGTGCCAGCAGCGCACCCCAAGAGACCCAGTACTTC. It specifies CASSAPQETQYF.

The J gene is TRBJ1-4, the V gene TRBV6-1; tentatively, D is TRBD1 (6 bases). Germline CDR1 MNHNS, CDR2 SASEGT. This CDR3 has 16 amino acids. The V end was cut by 0 bases, the J end by 3 bases, with 11 bases between. The CDR3: CASSEAWGAANEKLFF. DNA for the CDR3: TGTGCCAGCAGTGAAGCTTGGGGGGCAGCTAATGAAAAACTGTTTTTT.

This chain connects TRBV11-2 to TRBJ1-4, with D possibly being TRBD1 (5 bases). Between the trimmed V and J ends, which lost 5 bases and 0 bases, there was a span of 13 bases. CDR1 is SGHAT and CDR2 is FQNNGV in the germline V gene. The CDR3 has 16 residues. CDR3 DNA: TGTGCCAGCAGCCTCGGTGGGGCAGCAACTAATGAAAAACTGTTTTTT. This sequence encodes CASSLGGAATNEKLFF. The full variable domain, its missing parts supplied by reference TRBV11-2 and TRBJ1-4, is EAGVAQSPRYKIIEKRQSVAFWCNPISGHATLYWYQQILGQGPKLLIQFQNNGVVDDSQLPKDRFSAERLKGVDSTLKIQPAKLEDSAVYLCASSLGGAATNEKLFFGSGTQLSVL.

The chain joins TRBV27 to TRBJ2-7, with D perhaps assigned TRBD1 or TRBD2 (5 bases each). Deletions cut 3 bases from V and 6 bases from J, with 12 bases between. The CDR3 loop spans 13 amino acids. Looked up from germline, CDR1 is MNHEY and CDR2 is SMNVEV (reference sequence). This chain's CDR3 is CASSFRGTGEQYF. The DNA for the CDR3 is TGTGCCAGCAGTTTTAGAGGGACGGGCGAGCAGTACTTC.

V usage is TRBV30 and J usage is TRBJ1-4; maybe TRBD1 (6 bases). Per the germline V gene, CDR1 is GTSNPN and CDR2 is SVGIG (reference sequence). There are 15 residues in the CDR3. Trimming shortened V by 2 bases and J by 7 bases, and 17 bases separated the two germline ends. The CDR3 protein is CAWSFSGGAIEKLFF. The DNA of the CDR3 is TGTGCCTGGAGTTTCTCGGGGGGGGCTATTGAAAAACTGTTTTTT.

The rearrangement uses TRBV6-5 and TRBJ1-3, with 8 bases lining up with TRBD1. Germline lookup yields CDR1 MNHEY and CDR2 SVGAGI. The CDR3 has 15 amino acids. Trimming cost V 2 bases and J 0 bases; bases outside gene matches: 0. CDR3 protein: CASSYTGGSGNTIYF. In DNA form, the CDR3 reads TGTGCCAGCAGTTACACAGGGGGCTCTGGAAACACCATATATTTT.